The TCR beta chain described here comes from a study of CD8 T cells in ankylosing spondylitis (dated by TCRdb to the late 2010s). At the level of the whole study: To find TCR variants linked to disease, the study profiled T cell receptor beta repertoires in ankylosing spondylitis patients and healthy donors. Peripheral blood was sampled, and synovial fluid was additionally collected from ankylosing spondylitis patients. The full study cohort comprised approximately 23 ankylosing spondylitis patients and over 95 healthy donors.

For this chain, trimming is 3 bases at the V end and 0 bases at the J end, and the number of junction bases without a gene match is 3. The CDR3 holds 15 amino acids from the cysteine to the phenylalanine. Here the CDR3 DNA is all that survives: 45 bases in frame from base 1. CDR1 and CDR2 are drawn from the germline V gene: LGHNA, YSLEER. The paper as a whole reports these results and caveats: Blood from ankylosing spondylitis patients appeared to be characterized by a TCR beta motif composed of several highly homologous amino acid variants. Some motif variants had previously been reported in the synovial fluid and blood of reactive arthritis patients, which suggests shared mechanisms of disease initiation. The disease-linked clones had a CD8+ phenotype and were found at relatively low frequencies in peripheral blood. The disease-linked clones were reported as significantly enriched in matched synovial fluid samples from ankylosing spondylitis patients.

The data were produced on an Illumina MiSeq. TCR beta libraries were prepared by quantitative 5'-RACE with molecular barcodes. Per the original workflow: Disease-linked TCR variants were identified with a new computational method built on a probabilistic model of VDJ rearrangement. In-frame beta chains were kept once TCRdb had trimmed the public reads at Q25 with fastp and called clones with MiXCR. Rows with one shared CDR3 protein collapse into an entry with the most common genes and DNA. TCRdb assigned the V and J calls; the authors' analysis was not used. This sample comprises about 24,000 distinct CDR3 sequences, roughly 13% of them detected only once. Around 30% of the sample comes from the top ten. A remark on this clonotype: Its antigen specificity is not known. Base qualities are missing; no much larger clone stands one base away.

Recombination joined TRBV4-3 with TRBJ2-3; 7 central bases correspond to TRBD2. This TCR derives from a male donor with ankylosing spondylitis or in good health (not recorded which). The sample consisted of blood. Read as DNA, the sequence is TGCGCCAGCAGCCAGGGGCGGGGGAGCACAGATACGCAGTATTTT. This encodes CASSQGRGSTDTQYF.